The source of this TCR beta chain is a study of long-term antiretroviral therapy in people with HIV. CDR3 length equals 12 residues. V shed 1 base and J shed 3 bases, with 3 bases lying between them. Per germline, CDR1 MGHRA and CDR2 YSYEKL. Per individual, the PBMC samples numbered at least one pre-ART and at least two post-ART. A v3.0 immunoSEQ assay was performed at survey level. Produced via immunoSEQ multiplex PCR; TCRdb's table is partial and in-frame only. The table includes over 10,000 clones, about 88% detected once. Study-wide points: Controls exceeded HIV repertoires in CDR3 length range. Subsequent to ART, diversity was augmented yet persisted below that of transplant donor controls.

This clone came up a few times. Its antigen is not identified. The sequence was collected from a woman aged 40 to 50 with HIV. The source was unsorted PBMCs, collected 2.1 years after starting antiretroviral therapy. The chain has TRBV4-1 and TRBJ1-1, with D hard to call. The CDR3, as DNA: TGCGCCAGCAGCCAAGGACACACTGAAGCTTTCTTT. Translating gives CASSQGHTEAFF.